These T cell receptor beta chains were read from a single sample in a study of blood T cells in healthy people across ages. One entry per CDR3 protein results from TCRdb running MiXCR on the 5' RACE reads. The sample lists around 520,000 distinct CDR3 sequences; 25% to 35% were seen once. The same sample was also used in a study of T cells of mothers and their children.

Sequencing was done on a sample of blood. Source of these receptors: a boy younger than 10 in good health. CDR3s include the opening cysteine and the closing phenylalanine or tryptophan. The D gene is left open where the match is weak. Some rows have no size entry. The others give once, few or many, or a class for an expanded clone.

CDR3aa: CSAPNIGSRDEQFF
CDR3nt: TGCAGTGCCCCGAATATTGGTTCTAGGGATGAGCAGTTCTTC
abundance: -
j_gene: TRBJ2-1
d_gene: -
v_gene: TRBV20-1

CDR3aa: CASSIQGTLNEQFF
CDR3nt: TGTGCCAGTAGTATACAAGGGACTCTCAATGAGCAGTTCTTC
abundance: -
j_gene: TRBJ2-1
d_gene: -
v_gene: TRBV19

CDR3aa: CATSDRGPYEQYF
CDR3nt: TGTGCCACCTCAGACAGGGGGCCATACGAGCAGTACTTC
abundance: -
j_gene: TRBJ2-7
d_gene: TRBD1
v_gene: TRBV28

CDR3aa: CASSRGTSGIYEQYF
CDR3nt: TGTGCCAGCAGCCGCGGGACTAGCGGGATTTACGAGCAGTACTTC
abundance: few
j_gene: TRBJ2-7
d_gene: TRBD2
v_gene: TRBV6-1

CDR3aa: CASSNQGRTGELFF
CDR3nt: TGTGCCAGCAGTAACCAGGGGAGGACCGGGGAGCTGTTTTTT
abundance: -
j_gene: TRBJ2-2
d_gene: -
v_gene: TRBV12-3/TRBV12-4

CDR3aa: CASSEGWSSTDTQYF
CDR3nt: TGTGCCAGCAGCGAGGGGTGGTCTAGCACAGATACGCAGTATTTT
abundance: -
j_gene: TRBJ2-3
d_gene: -
v_gene: TRBV9

CDR3aa: CATSDPRGRTDTQYF
CDR3nt: TGTGCCACCAGTGATCCCAGGGGTCGCACAGATACGCAGTATTTT
abundance: few
j_gene: TRBJ2-3
d_gene: -
v_gene: TRBV24-1

CDR3aa: CASSPATGIEQYF
CDR3nt: TGTGCCAGCTCACCAGCAACAGGGATCGAGCAGTACTTC
abundance: -
j_gene: TRBJ2-7
d_gene: -
v_gene: TRBV18

CDR3aa: CASSDKRTDTQYF
CDR3nt: TGTGCCAGTAGTGATAAGCGAACAGATACGCAGTATTTT
abundance: -
j_gene: TRBJ2-3
d_gene: -
v_gene: TRBV19

CDR3aa: CSARDGDRASGTEAFF
CDR3nt: TGCAGTGCTAGAGATGGGGACAGGGCCAGCGGCACTGAAGCTTTCTTT
abundance: many
j_gene: TRBJ1-1
d_gene: TRBD1
v_gene: TRBV20-1

CDR3aa: CASSLARGGLPMQYF
CDR3nt: TGTGCCAGCAGCTTAGCGCGGGGGGGTCTTCCCATGCAGTATTTT
abundance: few
j_gene: TRBJ2-3
d_gene: TRBD2
v_gene: TRBV7-9

CDR3aa: CASSSGPGYTF
CDR3nt: TGTGCCAGCAGCTCGGGGCCTGGCTACACCTTC
abundance: few
j_gene: TRBJ1-2
d_gene: -
v_gene: TRBV7-9

CDR3aa: CAIREPTGVTGELFF
CDR3nt: TGTGCTATCAGAGAACCGACCGGGGTCACCGGGGAGCTGTTTTTT
abundance: few
j_gene: TRBJ2-2
d_gene: -
v_gene: TRBV10-3

CDR3aa: CASSLGGSDDEQYF
CDR3nt: TGCGCCAGCAGCTTGGGAGGGTCTGATGACGAGCAGTACTTC
abundance: few
j_gene: TRBJ2-7
d_gene: -
v_gene: TRBV5-1

CDR3aa: CASSLVSTDTQYF
CDR3nt: TGCGCCAGCAGCTTGGTTTCCACAGATACGCAGTATTTT
abundance: many
j_gene: TRBJ2-3
d_gene: -
v_gene: TRBV7-2

CDR3aa: CASSQVRSLWGETQYF
CDR3nt: TGCGCCAGCAGCCAAGTTCGTTCGCTTTGGGGAGAGACCCAGTACTTC
abundance: -
j_gene: TRBJ2-5
d_gene: -
v_gene: TRBV4-1

CDR3aa: CASSTDRGVNEQFF
CDR3nt: TGTGCCAGCTCAACGGACAGGGGGGTCAATGAGCAGTTCTTC
abundance: -
j_gene: TRBJ2-1
d_gene: TRBD1
v_gene: TRBV18

CDR3aa: CASETAVGNQPQHF
CDR3nt: TGCGCCAGTGAGACCGCGGTTGGCAATCAGCCCCAGCATTTT
abundance: -
j_gene: TRBJ1-5
d_gene: -
v_gene: TRBV23-1

CDR3aa: CASSLVPNEQFF
CDR3nt: TGTGCCAGCAGCTTAGTGCCCAATGAGCAGTTCTTC
abundance: few
j_gene: TRBJ2-1
d_gene: -
v_gene: TRBV7-9

CDR3aa: CSAQSGGTQYF
CDR3nt: TGCAGTGCCCAGAGTGGGGGTACGCAGTATTTT
abundance: -
j_gene: TRBJ2-3
d_gene: -
v_gene: TRBV20-1

CDR3aa: CASSLAQGAATNEKLFF
CDR3nt: TGTGCCAGCAGTCTCGCGCAGGGGGCTGCCACTAATGAAAAACTGTTTTTT
abundance: few
j_gene: TRBJ1-4
d_gene: TRBD1
v_gene: TRBV12-3/TRBV12-4

CDR3aa: CASSQGTVNTGAFF
CDR3nt: TGTGCCAGCAGTCAAGGGACAGTGAACACTGGAGCTTTCTTT
abundance: -
j_gene: TRBJ1-1
d_gene: TRBD1
v_gene: TRBV12-3/TRBV12-4

CDR3aa: CASSLASSRETQYF
CDR3nt: TGTGCCAGCAGCTTAGCCAGTTCGCGAGAGACCCAGTACTTC
abundance: -
j_gene: TRBJ2-5
d_gene: -
v_gene: TRBV7-8

CDR3aa: CASSLRSPDPSNYGYTF
CDR3nt: TGTGCCAGCAGCTTACGATCGCCAGATCCCTCTAACTATGGCTACACCTTC
abundance: -
j_gene: TRBJ1-2
d_gene: -
v_gene: TRBV7-8

CDR3aa: CASKPAAGELFF
CDR3nt: TGTGCCAGTAAGCCGGCCGCCGGGGAGCTGTTTTTT
abundance: -
j_gene: TRBJ2-2
d_gene: -
v_gene: TRBV19

CDR3aa: CASSLRGQGSPVWGYTF
CDR3nt: TGTGCCAGCAGTTTGAGGGGACAGGGGTCTCCAGTCTGGGGCTACACCTTC
abundance: many
j_gene: TRBJ1-2
d_gene: TRBD1
v_gene: TRBV27

CDR3aa: CSVAETVTGELFF
CDR3nt: TGCAGCGTCGCCGAGACAGTTACCGGGGAGCTGTTTTTT
abundance: many
j_gene: TRBJ2-2
d_gene: -
v_gene: TRBV29-1

CDR3aa: CASSMEGRSGANVLTF
CDR3nt: TGTGCCAGTAGTATGGAGGGGCGGTCTGGGGCCAACGTCCTGACTTTC
abundance: -
j_gene: TRBJ2-6
d_gene: -
v_gene: TRBV19

CDR3aa: CASSLVYGTTNYGYTF
CDR3nt: TGTGCCAGCAGTTTAGTTTACGGGACAACTAACTATGGCTACACCTTC
abundance: -
j_gene: TRBJ1-2
d_gene: -
v_gene: TRBV28

CDR3aa: CASNRGGNYGYTF
CDR3nt: TGTGCCAGCAACCGTGGGGGGAACTATGGCTACACCTTC
abundance: few
j_gene: TRBJ1-2
d_gene: -
v_gene: TRBV7-9

CDR3aa: CASSLFYGSSYNEQFF
CDR3nt: TGTGCCAGCAGCTTATTTTATGGGAGCTCCTACAATGAGCAGTTCTTC
abundance: -
j_gene: TRBJ2-1
d_gene: -
v_gene: TRBV7-2

CDR3aa: CASSIEDSVTYEQYF
CDR3nt: TGTGCCAGTAGTATAGAGGACAGCGTCACCTACGAGCAGTACTTC
abundance: once
j_gene: TRBJ2-7
d_gene: -
v_gene: TRBV19

CDR3aa: CASSVAAIPTDEQYF
CDR3nt: TGTGCCAGCAGCGTAGCGGCAATCCCGACCGACGAGCAGTACTTC
abundance: -
j_gene: TRBJ2-7
d_gene: -
v_gene: TRBV9

CDR3aa: CASNPAIGISYEQYF
CDR3nt: TGTGCCAGCAACCCTGCAATCGGCATCTCCTACGAGCAGTACTTC
abundance: few
j_gene: TRBJ2-7
d_gene: -
v_gene: TRBV6-2/TRBV6-3

CDR3aa: CASSLEGSRHTIYF
CDR3nt: TGTGCCAGCAGCTTGGAAGGGTCTCGACACACCATATATTTT
abundance: few
j_gene: TRBJ1-3
d_gene: -
v_gene: TRBV5-6